Each of the 19 T cell receptor beta chains below was sequenced from the same sample in a study of B cell selection in AIRE deficiency. Sorted regulatory T cells were CD4-positive, CD25-high and CD127-low or negative. TCRdb's copy holds only in-frame clones and misses some; the assay was immunoSEQ multiplex PCR. Of about 14,000 clones listed, about 93% were seen once; the top ten hold around 1%. The sample was Tregs sorted from PBMCs. Source of these receptors: a human donor with AIRE deficiency.

The rearrangement links TRBV11-2 to TRBJ2-2; no reliable D call. The CDR3 length is 15 residues. The germline V gene has CDR1 SGHAT and CDR2 FQNNGV. The V end was cut by 2 bases, the J end by 1 base, with 8 bases between. CDR3 sequence reads: CASSLTPQNTGELFF. For the CDR3, the DNA is TGTGCCAGCAGCTTAACCCCGCAGAACACCGGGGAGCTGTTTTTT.

This chain links TRBV7-3 with TRBJ1-4; tentatively, D is TRBD1 (6 bases). The CDR3 runs 19 residues. The germline V gene has CDR1 SGHTA and CDR2 FQGTGA. The V gene lost 1 base and the J gene lost 8 bases, with 26 bases spanning the gap. CDR3 nucleotide sequence: TGTGCCAGCAGCTTAAACCTTTCCCCGGCCTCAGGGGCCGGGGAAAAACTGTTTTTT. Protein: CASSLNLSPASGAGEKLFF.

The V and J genes are TRBV19 and TRBJ2-7; TRBD1 might be the D (7 bases). The CDR3 is made up of 15 amino acids. CDR1 and CDR2 from the germline V gene are LNHDA and SQIVND (reference sequence). V was cut by 4 bases and J by 6 bases, with 19 bases left in between. Here the CDR3 reads CASSTQGGATREQYF. The CDR3 DNA reads TGTGCCAGTAGTACCCAGGGGGGAGCTACCCGCGAGCAGTACTTC.

V is TRBV7-2 and J is TRBJ2-2, with D possibly called TRBD1 or TRBD2 (5 bases each). Trimming stripped 1 base from V and 3 bases from J, with 18 bases between. Germline values: CDR1 SGHTA, CDR2 FQGNSA. This CDR3 spans 18 amino acids. This CDR3 is CASSLVGLAGYYTGELFF. The CDR3 DNA sequence: TGTGCCAGCAGCTTAGTGGGCCTAGCAGGGTACTACACCGGGGAGCTGTTTTTT.

The chain links TRBV19 to TRBJ2-1, with 10 positions matching TRBD2. This CDR3 has 17 residues. Germline V lookup: CDR1 LNHDA, CDR2 SQIVND (reference sequence). V lost 7 bases to trimming and J lost 6 bases; unmatched junction nucleotides: 15. For the CDR3, the DNA is TGTGCCAGTACCCCTTTAGGCGGGCTAGCGGGAGTCAATGAGCAGTTCTTC. Protein product: CASTPLGGLAGVNEQFF.

The J gene is TRBJ1-5, the V gene TRBV19; unclear D gene. The germline V gene encodes CDR1 LNHDA and CDR2 SQIVND (reference sequence). Trimming cost V 1 base and J 0 bases, with 16 bases left between them. The CDR3 spans 18 residues. The CDR3: CASSIVLFFRVSNQPQHF. For the CDR3, the DNA is TGTGCCAGTAGTATAGTTCTTTTTTTTAGGGTTAGCAATCAGCCCCAGCATTTT.

The rearrangement joins TRBV28 to TRBJ1-2; D is undetermined. Germline V CDR1 and CDR2: MDHEN, SYDVKM. Deletions cut 5 bases from V and 5 bases from J, with 18 bases between. The length of the CDR3 is 15 residues. The CDR3 reads CASSLDGNDKYGYTF. CDR3 nucleotide sequence: TGTGCCAGCAGTCTGGACGGTAACGATAAGTATGGCTACACCTTC.

The rearrangement links TRBV10-3 to TRBJ1-2; no clear D gene. This CDR3 spans 14 amino acids. Germline CDR1 ENHRY, CDR2 SYGVKD. Trimming cost V 6 bases and J 5 bases, with 16 bases left between them. CDR3 DNA: TGTGCCATCAGGGAAGAGGGCTCGACTTATGGCTACACCTTC. This sequence encodes CAIREEGSTYGYTF.

V usage is TRBV11-2 and J usage is TRBJ2-1; 8 positions agree with TRBD2. Germline values: CDR1 SGHAT, CDR2 FQNNGV. This CDR3 region has 14 residues. V dropped 3 bases and J dropped 3; count of bases not matched to a gene: 1. In DNA form, the CDR3 reads TGTGCCAGCAGCTTCACTAGCGGCTACAATGAGCAGTTCTTC. Its translation: CASSFTSGYNEQFF. The whole variable domain, filled in from reference TRBV11-2 and TRBJ2-1, reads EAGVAQSPRYKIIEKRQSVAFWCNPISGHATLYWYQQILGQGPKLLIQFQNNGVVDDSQLPKDRFSAERLKGVDSTLKIQPAKLEDSAVYLCASSFTSGYNEQFFGPGTRLTVL.

The chain couples TRBV6-5 to TRBJ2-2; D is undetermined. The germline CDR1 and CDR2 sequences are MNHEY and SVGAGI. The CDR3 is 12 residues long. V was pared by 3 bases and J by 8 bases, with 7 bases between. The CDR3 sequence: CASSYQRGELFF. CDR3 nucleotides: TGTGCCAGCAGTTATCAACGAGGGGAGCTGTTTTTT.

Details on this clone: Other DNA sequences in the sample encode the same CDR3. The chain carries TRBV6-5 and TRBJ2-2; D gene uncertain. The CDR3 is made up of 15 amino acids. In germline, CDR1 is MNHEY, CDR2 SVGAGI. The germline V and J ends were trimmed by 2 bases and 7 bases, with 14 bases remaining between them. CDR3: CASSYEAARSGELFF. CDR3 bases: TGTGCCAGCAGTTACGAGGCGGCCCGGAGCGGGGAGCTGTTTTTT.

The rearrangement uses TRBV7-3 and TRBJ2-7; TRBD2 matches at 10 bases. Trimming took 0 bases from V and 2 from J; bases not matched to a gene: 13. This CDR3 comprises 19 residues. CDR1 is SGHTA and CDR2 is FQGTGA in the germline V gene. In nucleotides, the CDR3 is TGTGCCAGCAGCTTAACTGTGTCGGCTAGCGGGAGCCCCGCCTACGAGCAGTACTTC. It specifies CASSLTVSASGSPAYEQYF.

This clone was recorded only once. The V call is TRBV6-6, the J call TRBJ2-3; 9 positions agree with TRBD2. V lost 7 bases, J lost 4 bases, and 9 bases stayed unmatched. Germline-derived CDR1 and CDR2 are MNHNY and SVGAGI (reference sequence). The CDR3 totals 15 residues. The CDR3 loop reads CASTKGAGGADTQYF. As DNA, the CDR3 is TGTGCCAGCACCAAGGGGGCGGGAGGGGCAGATACGCAGTATTTT.

This chain uses TRBV7-3 with TRBJ2-1; D unresolved. Trimming cost V 5 bases and J 10 bases, with 27 bases left between them. The CDR3 spans 17 residues. Germline V lookup: CDR1 SGHTA, CDR2 FQGTGA. The CDR3 sequence is CASSEAPNGPRIGEQFF. As DNA, the CDR3 is TGTGCCAGCAGCGAGGCCCCGAATGGTCCTCGGATAGGCGAGCAGTTCTTC.

This chain connects TRBV10-3 to TRBJ2-1, with 9 bases identical to TRBD2. Germline CDR1 ENHRY, CDR2 SYGVKD. This CDR3 has 14 amino acids. V lost 8 bases, J lost 1 base, and 3 bases stayed unmatched. The CDR3 nucleotides read TGTGCCATCTCTCTAGCGGGATCCTACAATGAGCAGTTCTTC. It yields the protein CAISLAGSYNEQFF.

The chain recombines TRBV6-9 with TRBJ1-2; TRBD1 is a possible D gene (5 bases). Trimming took 10 bases from V and 1 from J, leaving 10 bases between them. Germline CDR1 MNHGY, CDR2 SVAAGI. The CDR3 has 12 amino acids. The CDR3 DNA is TGTGCCACTTCCCAGGGTAACTATGGCTACACCTTC. Its translation is CATSQGNYGYTF.

The DNA for the CDR3 is TGCGCCAGCAGCTCGAGCTCTGGAAACACCATATATTTT. Its translation: CASSSSSGNTIYF. The rearrangement links TRBV5-1 to TRBJ1-3; no clear D gene. With 3 bases removed from V and 0 bases from J, the gap between germline ends came to 4 bases. The CDR3 is made up of 13 amino acids. Germline V lookup: CDR1 SGHRS, CDR2 YFSETQ. Variable domain in full (rest from reference TRBV5-1 and TRBJ1-3): KAGVTQTPRYLIKTRGQQVTLSCSPISGHRSVSWYQQTPGQGLQFLFEYFSETQRNKGNFPGRFSGRQFSNSRSEMNVSTLELGDSALYLCASSSSSGNTIYFGEGSWLTVV.

This clone has just one count. The chain uses TRBV5-8 and TRBJ1-3; D is undetermined. The CDR3 extends over 13 amino acids. V lost 0 bases to trimming and J lost 5 bases, with 6 bases between them. The germline V gene has CDR1 SGHTS and CDR2 YDEGEE. CDR3 sequence: CASSLVVRNTIYF. As DNA, the CDR3 is TGTGCCAGCAGCTTGGTGGTACGAAACACCATATATTTT.

CDR3 DNA: TGCGCCAGCAGCTTGGCAGCCGGCGCGATCTCTGGGGCCAACGTCCTGACTTTC. Encoded protein: CASSLAAGAISGANVLTF. The V call is TRBV5-1, the J call TRBJ2-6; D unresolved. Trimming stripped 0 bases from V and 0 bases from J, with 13 bases between. This CDR3 region has 18 residues. Germline CDR1 is SGHRS and CDR2 is YFSETQ. Full variable domain (outside the CDR3, taken from reference TRBV5-1 and TRBJ2-6): KAGVTQTPRYLIKTRGQQVTLSCSPISGHRSVSWYQQTPGQGLQFLFEYFSETQRNKGNFPGRFSGRQFSNSRSEMNVSTLELGDSALYLCASSLAAGAISGANVLTFGAGSRLTVL.